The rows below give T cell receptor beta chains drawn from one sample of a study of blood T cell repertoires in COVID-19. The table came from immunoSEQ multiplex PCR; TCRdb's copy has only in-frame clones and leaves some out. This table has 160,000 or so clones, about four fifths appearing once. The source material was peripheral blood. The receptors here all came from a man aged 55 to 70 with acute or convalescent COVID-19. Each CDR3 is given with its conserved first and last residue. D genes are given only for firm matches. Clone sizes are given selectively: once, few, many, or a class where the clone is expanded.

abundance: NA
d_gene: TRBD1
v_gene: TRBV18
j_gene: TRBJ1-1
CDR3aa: CASSTITGGETTEAFF
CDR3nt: TGTGCCAGCTCAACCATTACAGGGGGCGAGACCACTGAAGCTTTCTTT

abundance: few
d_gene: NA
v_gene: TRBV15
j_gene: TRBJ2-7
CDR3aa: CATSRDWQGLYF
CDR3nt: TGTGCCACCAGCAGAGATTGGCAGGGTCTGTACTTC

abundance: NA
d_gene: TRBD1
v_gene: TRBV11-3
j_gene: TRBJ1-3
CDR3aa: CASSPGRGPGNTIYF
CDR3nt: TGTGCCAGCAGCCCGGGCAGGGGGCCAGGAAACACCATATATTTT

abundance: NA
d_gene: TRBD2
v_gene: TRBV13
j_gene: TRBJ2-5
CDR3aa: CASSGRGRERGETQYF
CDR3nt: TGTGCCAGCAGCGGCCGCGGGAGGGAGAGAGGAGAGACCCAGTACTTC

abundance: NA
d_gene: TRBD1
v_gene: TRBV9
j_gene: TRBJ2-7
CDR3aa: CASSGTGPAYEQYF
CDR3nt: TGTGCCAGCAGCGGGACAGGGCCGGCCTACGAGCAGTACTTC

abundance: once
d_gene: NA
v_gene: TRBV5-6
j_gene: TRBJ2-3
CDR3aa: CASRSLDTQYF
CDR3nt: TGTGCCAGCAGGTCCCTAGATACGCAGTATTTT

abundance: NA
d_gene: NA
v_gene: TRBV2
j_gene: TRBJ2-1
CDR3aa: CASSRSGGSYNEQFF
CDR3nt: TGTGCCAGCAGTAGAAGCGGTGGGTCCTACAATGAGCAGTTCTTC

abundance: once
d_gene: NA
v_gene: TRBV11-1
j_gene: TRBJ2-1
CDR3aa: CASSLGLNNEQFF
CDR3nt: TGTGCCAGCAGCTTAGGGCTGAACAATGAGCAGTTCTTC

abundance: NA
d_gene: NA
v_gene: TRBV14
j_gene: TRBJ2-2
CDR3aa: CASSPHQTGELFF
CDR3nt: TGTGCCAGCAGCCCGCACCAGACCGGGGAGCTGTTTTTT

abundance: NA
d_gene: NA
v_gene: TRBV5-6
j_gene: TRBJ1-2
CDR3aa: CASSPQGSSYGYTF
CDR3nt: TGTGCCAGCAGCCCCCAGGGGTCCTCCTATGGCTACACCTTC

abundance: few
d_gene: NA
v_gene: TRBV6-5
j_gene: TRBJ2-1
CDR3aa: CASSYSQRDEQFF
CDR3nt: TGTGCCAGCAGTTACTCGCAGCGCGATGAGCAGTTCTTC

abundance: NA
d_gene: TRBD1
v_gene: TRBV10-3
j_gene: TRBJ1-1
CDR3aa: CAINQGANTEAFF
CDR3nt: TGTGCCATCAACCAGGGGGCGAACACTGAAGCTTTCTTT

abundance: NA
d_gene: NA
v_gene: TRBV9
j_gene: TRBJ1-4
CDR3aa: CASSATVVTNEKLFF
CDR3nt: TGTGCCAGCAGCGCCACAGTGGTAACTAATGAAAAACTGTTTTTT

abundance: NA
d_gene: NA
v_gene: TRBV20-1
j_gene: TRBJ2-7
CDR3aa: CSAMRSEEQYF
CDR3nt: TGCAGTGCCATGCGCTCTGAGGAGCAGTACTTC

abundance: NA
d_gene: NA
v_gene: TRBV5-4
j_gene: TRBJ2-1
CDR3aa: CASSRMGGLRTEQFF
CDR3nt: TGTGCCAGCAGCCGCATGGGGGGTTTGAGGACGGAGCAGTTCTTC

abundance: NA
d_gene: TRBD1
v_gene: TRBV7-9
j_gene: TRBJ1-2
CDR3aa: CASSLTGVGYGYTF
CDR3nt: TGTGCCAGCAGCTTAACAGGGGTGGGCTATGGCTACACCTTC

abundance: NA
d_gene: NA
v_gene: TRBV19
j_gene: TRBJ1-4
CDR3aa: CASSIRGGREKLFF
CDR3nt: TGTGCCAGTAGTATCAGGGGCGGGCGTGAAAAACTGTTTTTT

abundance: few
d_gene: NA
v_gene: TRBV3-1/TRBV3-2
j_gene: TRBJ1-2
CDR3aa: CASSQHSLQNYGYTF
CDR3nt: TGTGCCAGCAGCCAACATTCCCTTCAGAACTATGGCTACACCTTC

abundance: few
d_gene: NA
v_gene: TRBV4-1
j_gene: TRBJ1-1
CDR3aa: CASSHVGRNTEAFF
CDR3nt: TGCGCCAGCAGCCATGTGGGGAGGAACACTGAAGCTTTCTTT

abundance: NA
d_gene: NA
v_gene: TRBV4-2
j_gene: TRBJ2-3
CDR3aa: CASSQGVGTDTQYF
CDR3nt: TGTGCCAGCAGCCAAGGGGTCGGGACAGATACGCAGTATTTT

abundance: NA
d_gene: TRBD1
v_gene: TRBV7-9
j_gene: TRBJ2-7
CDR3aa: CASSLGQGFYEQYF
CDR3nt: TGTGCCAGCAGCCTGGGACAGGGGTTCTACGAGCAGTACTTC

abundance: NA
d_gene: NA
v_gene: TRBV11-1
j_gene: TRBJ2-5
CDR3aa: CASSLKQTQYF
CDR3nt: TGTGCCAGCAGCTTAAAGCAGACCCAGTACTTC

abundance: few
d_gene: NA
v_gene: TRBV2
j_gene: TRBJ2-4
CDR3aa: CASMTGWAKNIQYF
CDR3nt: TGTGCCAGCATGACAGGCTGGGCCAAAAACATTCAGTACTTC

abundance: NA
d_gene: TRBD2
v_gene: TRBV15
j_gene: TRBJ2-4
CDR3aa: CATRSSGTSGFGIQYF
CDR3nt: TGTGCCACCAGAAGTTCCGGGACTAGCGGATTCGGCATTCAGTACTTC

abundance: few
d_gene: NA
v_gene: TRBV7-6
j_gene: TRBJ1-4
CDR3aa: CASSLGGGATNEKLFF
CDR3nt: TGTGCCAGCAGCCTAGGGGGGGGAGCAACTAATGAAAAACTGTTTTTT

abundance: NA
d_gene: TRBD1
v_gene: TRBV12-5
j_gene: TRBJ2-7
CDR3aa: CASGWGQGDGEQYF
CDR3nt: TGTGCTAGTGGTTGGGGACAGGGAGATGGCGAGCAGTACTTC

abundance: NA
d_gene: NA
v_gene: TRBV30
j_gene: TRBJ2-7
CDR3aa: CAWSTNLFRESSYEQYF
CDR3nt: TGTGCCTGGAGTACTAACCTTTTCCGGGAAAGCTCCTACGAGCAGTACTTC

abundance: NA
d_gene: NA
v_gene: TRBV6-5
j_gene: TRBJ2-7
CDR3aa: CASSYGAGPYEQYF
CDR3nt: TGTGCCAGCAGTTACGGGGCAGGGCCCTACGAGCAGTACTTC

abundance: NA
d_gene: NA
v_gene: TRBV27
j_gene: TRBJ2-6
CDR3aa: CASSLRQVTGANVLTF
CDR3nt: TGTGCCAGCAGTTTACGGCAGGTAACTGGGGCCAACGTCCTGACTTTC

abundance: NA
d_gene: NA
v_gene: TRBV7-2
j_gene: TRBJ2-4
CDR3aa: CASSLQMQDIQYF
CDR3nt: TGTGCCAGCAGCTTACAGATGCAGGACATTCAGTACTTC

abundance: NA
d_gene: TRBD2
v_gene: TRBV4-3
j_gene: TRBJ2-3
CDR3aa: CASSQGERGSTDTQYF
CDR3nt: TGCGCCAGCAGCCAAGGGGAGCGGGGGAGCACAGATACGCAGTATTTT